This T cell receptor beta chain was obtained from a study of blood T cells in healthy people across ages (dated by TCRdb to between 2014 and 2016). Study-level background: In model experiments, roughly one uniquely barcoded TCR beta cDNA molecule per two T cells was captured by template switching. Age-related changes in TCR beta repertoire diversity were measured in the study by deep sequencing normalized with unique cDNA molecular identifiers. Donors were grouped into four age groups: young (average approximately 15 years), middle-aged (39), aged (62) and long-lived (approximately 82). Donors of different ages were randomly distributed across sequencing lanes to avoid experimental bias. Using the same blood draw, the study looked at two additional independent replicas of 1 million unique cDNA reads for two donors, one aged 18 to 30 and the other aged 80 or older.

The 35 to 40 donors, aged 6 to 90 years, were systemically healthy Caucasian individuals from Russia. Each donor gave ten milliliters of peripheral blood, collected into EDTA-treated Vacutainer tubes. Ficoll-Paque density-gradient centrifugation was used to isolate PBMCs, with at least 6 million per sample. Total RNA, at least 5 micrograms per sample, was extracted from PBMCs with Trizol reagent. Naive CD45RAhigh/CD27high T cell percentages were measured by flow cytometry on a PBMC aliquot from every donor. What the research found in general, with its limitations: Because donor CMV infection status was unknown, age-related changes in expanded clonotypes were potentially confounded. Bulk unsorted PBMC profiling prevented conclusive comparison of naive and antigen-experienced compartments. There was a strong correlation between observed TCR beta diversity and the percentage of naive T cells measured by flow cytometry. Estimates of total diversity from one million sequenced T cells were regarded as lower bounds and underestimates. The long-lived group showed more naive CD4+ T cells, fewer expanded clones and increased TCR diversity than the aged group, suggesting age selection. Observed TCR beta diversity per million T cells fell roughly linearly with age, and a significant reduction was already apparent by age about 36.

This clonotype was counted many times. Its antigen has not been determined. The input lacks base qualities; no much larger clone sits a single base away. Receptors were amplified or captured by 5' RACE. Sequencing used an Illumina HiSeq 2500. A second PCR of roughly 6 to 12 cycles was run with a J-beta primer mix and a sample-barcoded 5' primer. A template-switch 5' adaptor carrying 12 random nucleotides introduced a unique molecular identifier onto each TCR beta cDNA molecule. Each sample yielded at least 2.5 million CDR3-containing paired-end reads. The Mint cDNA synthesis kit, primed by a TRBC-specific oligonucleotide, was used to synthesize first-strand cDNA from all RNA. All cDNA was treated with uracil-DNA glycosylase and then went through a first 18-cycle PCR with the universal primers M1SS and BC2_uni_R. Per the source publication's procedure: For normalization, 1 million high-quality reads were randomly selected from each sample, with every read carrying a distinct molecular identifier. Instead of being binned into consensus sequences, reads that shared molecular identifiers were thrown out. MiTCR, set to a Q25 quality threshold and the strictest error-elimination algorithm, was used for CDR3 identification, clonotype clustering and error correction. A nonparametric unseen species model with Euler transformation was used to estimate a lower bound on total TCR beta diversity. TCRdb reprocessed the public reads (quality trimming at Q25 with fastp, clone calling with MiXCR) and kept in-frame beta chains. Each entry merges the rows of one CDR3 protein and shows their most common DNA and genes. TCRdb assigned the V and J calls; the authors' analysis was not used. Across this sample there are some 710,000 distinct CDR3 sequences, with 46% seen only once. The top ten clones comprise less than 20% of the sample.

The specimen sequenced was blood. The clonotype originates from a man older than 75 in good health.

The CDR3 reads as follows: CSARDQGLALPEQFF. The DNA reads TGCAGTGCTAGAGATCAGGGACTAGCACTCCCTGAGCAGTTCTTC. The chain uses TRBV20-1 and TRBJ2-1, and TRBD2 aligns with 9 junction nucleotides. According to the germline V gene (reference sequence), CDR1 reads DFQATT and CDR2 reads SNEGSKA. The CDR3, from cysteine to phenylalanine, totals 15 residues. Just CDR3 DNA is preserved here, 45 bases in frame from base 1. Ends trimmed: V by 0 bases, J by 9 bases; bases unmatched to a gene: 9.